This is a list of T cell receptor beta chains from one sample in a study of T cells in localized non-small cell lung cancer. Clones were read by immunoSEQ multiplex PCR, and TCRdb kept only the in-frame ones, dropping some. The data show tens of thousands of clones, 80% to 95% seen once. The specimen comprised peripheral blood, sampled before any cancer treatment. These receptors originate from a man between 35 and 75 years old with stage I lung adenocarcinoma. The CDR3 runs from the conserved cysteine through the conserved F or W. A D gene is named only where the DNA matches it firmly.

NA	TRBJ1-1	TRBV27	CASSLTPNTEAFF	TGTGCCAGCAGTTTAACTCCGAACACTGAAGCTTTCTTT
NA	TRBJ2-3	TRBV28	CASSLGGYTDTQYF	TGTGCCAGCAGTTTAGGAGGTTACACAGATACGCAGTATTTT
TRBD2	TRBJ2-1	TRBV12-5	CASGYTTGTSGYNEQFF	TGTGCTAGTGGTTACACAACCGGGACTAGCGGTTACAATGAGCAGTTCTTC
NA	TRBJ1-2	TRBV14	CASSQEAAGIYGYTF	TGTGCCAGCAGCCAAGAAGCCGCAGGGATCTATGGCTACACCTTC
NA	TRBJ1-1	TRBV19	CASIPLGSGTEAFF	TGTGCCAGTATCCCCCTTGGGTCCGGGACTGAAGCTTTCTTT
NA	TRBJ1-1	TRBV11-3	CASSSRGGEVGAFF	TGTGCCAGCAGCTCCCGGGGAGGGGAGGTAGGAGCTTTCTTT
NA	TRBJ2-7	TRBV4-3	CASSLSAGATYEQYF	TGCGCCAGCAGCCTCTCAGCAGGGGCTACCTACGAGCAGTACTTC
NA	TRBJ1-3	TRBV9	CASSDSTRSGNTIYF	TGTGCCAGCAGCGACAGTACTCGCTCTGGAAACACCATATATTTT
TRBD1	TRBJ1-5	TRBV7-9	CASSREQGQPQHF	TGTGCCAGCAGTCGCGAACAGGGGCAGCCCCAGCATTTT
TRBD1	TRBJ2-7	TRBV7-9	CASSSPEDRGYEQYF	TGTGCCAGCAGCTCCCCGGAGGACAGGGGCTACGAGCAGTACTTC
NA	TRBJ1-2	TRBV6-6	CASKLQGPPIYGYTF	TGTGCCAGCAAGCTTCAGGGGCCACCTATTTATGGCTACACCTTC
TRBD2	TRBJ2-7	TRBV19	CASSIAGGRQYF	TGTGCCAGTAGTATAGCGGGGGGAAGGCAGTACTTC
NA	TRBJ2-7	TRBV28	CASPYRQGGTYEQYF	TGTGCCAGCCCCTACCGTCAGGGAGGAACCTACGAGCAGTACTTC
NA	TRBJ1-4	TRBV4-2	CASGDGHEKLFF	TGTGCCAGCGGGGATGGGCACGAAAAACTGTTTTTT
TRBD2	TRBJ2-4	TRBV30	CAWSVLLGGPPFGDIQYF	TGTGCCTGGAGTGTACTGTTGGGAGGGCCTCCGTTTGGAGACATTCAGTACTTC
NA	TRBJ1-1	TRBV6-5	CASSTITGPTEAFF	TGTGCCAGCAGTACGATCACAGGGCCCACTGAAGCTTTCTTT
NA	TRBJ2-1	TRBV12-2	CASRCAPLDSSNNEQFF	TGTGCAAGTCGCTGTGCTCCCTTGGACTCCTCCAACAATGAGCAGTTCTTC
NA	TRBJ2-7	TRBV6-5	CASSYSRVGDEQYF	TGTGCCAGCAGTTACTCGAGAGTAGGAGACGAGCAGTACTTC
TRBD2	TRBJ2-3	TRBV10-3	CAIRPGLANTDTQYF	TGTGCCATCAGGCCTGGACTAGCAAACACAGATACGCAGTATTTT
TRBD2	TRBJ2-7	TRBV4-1	CASSHLSGRGYEQYF	TGCGCCAGCAGCCATCTCAGCGGGAGGGGCTACGAGCAGTACTTC
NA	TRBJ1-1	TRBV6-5	CASRGPADTEAFF	TGTGCCAGCAGGGGACCCGCGGACACTGAAGCTTTCTTT
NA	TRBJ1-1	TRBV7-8	CASSSVRDTRLF	TGTGCCAGCAGCTCAGTCCGGGACACACGCCTCTTT
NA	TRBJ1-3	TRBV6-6	CASSSVGNTIYF	TGTGCCAGCAGTTCGGTGGGAAACACCATATATTTT
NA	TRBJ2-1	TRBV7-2	CASSPGGREYGNEQFF	TGTGCCAGCAGCCCAGGGGGGCGGGAGTACGGCAATGAGCAGTTCTTC
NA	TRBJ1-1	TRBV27	CASRRGNGNTEAFF	TGTGCCAGCAGGCGGGGTAATGGGAACACTGAAGCTTTCTTT